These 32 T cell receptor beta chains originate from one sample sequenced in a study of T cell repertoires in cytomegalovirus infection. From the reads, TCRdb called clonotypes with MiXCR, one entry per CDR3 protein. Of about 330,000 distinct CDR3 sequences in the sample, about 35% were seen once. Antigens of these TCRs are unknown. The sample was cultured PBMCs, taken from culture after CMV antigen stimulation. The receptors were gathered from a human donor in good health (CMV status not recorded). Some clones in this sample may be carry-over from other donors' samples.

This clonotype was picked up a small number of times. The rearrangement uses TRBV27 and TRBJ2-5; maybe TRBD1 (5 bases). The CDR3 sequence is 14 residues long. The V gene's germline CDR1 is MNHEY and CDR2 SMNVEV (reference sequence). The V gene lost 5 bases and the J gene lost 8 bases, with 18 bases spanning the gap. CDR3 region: CASSADSNKRTQYF. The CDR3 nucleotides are TGTGCCAGCAGTGCCGACAGCAACAAGAGAACCCAGTACTTC.

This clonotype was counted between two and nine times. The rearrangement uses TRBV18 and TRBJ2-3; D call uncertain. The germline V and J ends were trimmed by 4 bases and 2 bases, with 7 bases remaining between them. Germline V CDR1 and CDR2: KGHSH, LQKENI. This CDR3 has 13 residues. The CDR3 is CASSRDDTDTQYF. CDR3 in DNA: TGTGCCAGCTCACGCGACGACACAGATACGCAGTATTTT.

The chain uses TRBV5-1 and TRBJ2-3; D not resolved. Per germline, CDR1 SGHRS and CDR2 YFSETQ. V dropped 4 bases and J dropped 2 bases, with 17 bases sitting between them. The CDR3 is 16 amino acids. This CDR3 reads CASSPLPLSSTDTQYF. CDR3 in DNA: TGCGCCAGCAGCCCGCTACCACTGTCCTCCACAGATACGCAGTATTTT.

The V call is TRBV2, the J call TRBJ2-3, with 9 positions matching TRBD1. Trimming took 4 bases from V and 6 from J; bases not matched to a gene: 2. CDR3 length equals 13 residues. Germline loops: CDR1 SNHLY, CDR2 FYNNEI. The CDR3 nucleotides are TGTGCCAGCAGTGGACAGGGGGTGGATACGCAGTATTTT. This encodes CASSGQGVDTQYF.

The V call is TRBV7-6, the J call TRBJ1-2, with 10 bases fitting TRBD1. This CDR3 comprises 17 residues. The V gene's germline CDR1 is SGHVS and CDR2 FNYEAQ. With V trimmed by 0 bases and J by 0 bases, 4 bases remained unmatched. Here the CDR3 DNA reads TGTGCCAGCAGCTTAGCAGGGACAGGGGAGGCTAACTATGGCTACACCTTC. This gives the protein CASSLAGTGEANYGYTF.

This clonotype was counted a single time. Here the CDR3 reads CASSRTSGRDWRETQYF. For the CDR3, the DNA is TGTGCCAGCAGTAGGACTAGCGGGAGAGATTGGCGAGAGACCCAGTACTTC. This chain links TRBV6-2 or TRBV6-3 with TRBJ2-5; 13 nucleotides line up with TRBD2. The germline CDR1 and CDR2 sequences are MNHEY and SVGEGT. Trimming at V came to 5 bases and at J to 4 bases, leaving 10 bases not matched to a gene. This CDR3 region has 17 residues.

The DNA of the CDR3 is TGTGCCAGCAGTGAACAGCGGGACAGCCCTGAAGCTTTCTTT. This codes for CASSEQRDSPEAFF. The V gene is TRBV6-1, the J gene TRBJ1-1, with 7 bases lining up with TRBD1. CDR1 and CDR2 (germline): MNHNS, SASEGT. The CDR3 extends over 14 amino acids. Trimming cost V 2 bases and J 6 bases; bases outside gene matches: 6.

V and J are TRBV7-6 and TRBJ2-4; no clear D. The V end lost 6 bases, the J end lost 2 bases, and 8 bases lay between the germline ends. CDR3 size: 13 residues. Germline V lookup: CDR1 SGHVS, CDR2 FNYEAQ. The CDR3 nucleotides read TGTGCCAGCAGTTTGGTACCCAAAAACATTCAGTACTTC. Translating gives CASSLVPKNIQYF.

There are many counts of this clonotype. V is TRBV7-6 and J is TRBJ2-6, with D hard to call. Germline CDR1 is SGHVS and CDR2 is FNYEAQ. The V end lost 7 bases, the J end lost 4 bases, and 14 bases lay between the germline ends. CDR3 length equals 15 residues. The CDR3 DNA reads TGTGCCAGCACCTCCAATACGATGGGGGCCAACGTCCTGACTTTC. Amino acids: CASTSNTMGANVLTF.

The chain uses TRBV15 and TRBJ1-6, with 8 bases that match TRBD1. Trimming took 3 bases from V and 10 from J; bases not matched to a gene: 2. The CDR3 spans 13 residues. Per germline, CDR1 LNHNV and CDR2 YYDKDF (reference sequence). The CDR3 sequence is CATSRTGESPLHF. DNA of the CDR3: TGTGCCACCAGCAGGACAGGGGAATCACCCCTCCACTTT.

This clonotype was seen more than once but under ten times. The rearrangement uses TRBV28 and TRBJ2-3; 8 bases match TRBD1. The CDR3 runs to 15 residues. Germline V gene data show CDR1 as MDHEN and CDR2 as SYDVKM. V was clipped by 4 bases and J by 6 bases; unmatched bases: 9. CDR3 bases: TGTGCCAGCAGTTACGACAGGGGCCATGTGGATACGCAGTATTTT. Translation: CASSYDRGHVDTQYF.

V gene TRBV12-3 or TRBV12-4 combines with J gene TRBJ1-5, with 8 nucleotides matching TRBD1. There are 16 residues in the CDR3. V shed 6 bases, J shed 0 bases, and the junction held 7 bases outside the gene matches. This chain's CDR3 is CASRNTDRGSNQPQHF. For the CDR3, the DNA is TGTGCCAGCAGAAACACCGACAGGGGTAGCAATCAGCCCCAGCATTTT.

The CDR3 region is CSVKGLEGLRQYF. For the CDR3, the DNA is TGCAGCGTTAAGGGACTAGAGGGTCTGCGGCAGTACTTC. This chain links TRBV29-1 with TRBJ2-7, with 8 nucleotides matching TRBD2. The J segment lost 9 bases and the V segment lost 5 bases, leaving 12 bases of the junction unmatched. The germline gives CDR1 SQVTM, CDR2 ANQGSEA. This CDR3 is 13 amino acids long.

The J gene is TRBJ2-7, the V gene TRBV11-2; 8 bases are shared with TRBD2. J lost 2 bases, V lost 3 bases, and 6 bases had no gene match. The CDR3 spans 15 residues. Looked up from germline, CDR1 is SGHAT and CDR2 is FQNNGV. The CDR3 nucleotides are TGTGCCAGCAGCTTTCTAATAGCGGGACCCTACGAGCAGTACGTC. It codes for CASSFLIAGPYEQYV.

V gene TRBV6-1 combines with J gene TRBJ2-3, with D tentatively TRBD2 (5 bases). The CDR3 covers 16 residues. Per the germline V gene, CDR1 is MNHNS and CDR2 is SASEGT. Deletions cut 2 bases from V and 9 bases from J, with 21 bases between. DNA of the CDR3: TGTGCCAGCAGTGAACCAAGCGGAGCCTCACAAGGGACGCAGTATTTT. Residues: CASSEPSGASQGTQYF.

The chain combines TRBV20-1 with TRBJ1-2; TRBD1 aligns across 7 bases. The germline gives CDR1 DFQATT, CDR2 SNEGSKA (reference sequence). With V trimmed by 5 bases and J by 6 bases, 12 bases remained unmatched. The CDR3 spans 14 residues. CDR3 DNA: TGCAGTGCTGGCCTGGGACAGCGGGTAAATGGCTACACCTTC. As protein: CSAGLGQRVNGYTF.

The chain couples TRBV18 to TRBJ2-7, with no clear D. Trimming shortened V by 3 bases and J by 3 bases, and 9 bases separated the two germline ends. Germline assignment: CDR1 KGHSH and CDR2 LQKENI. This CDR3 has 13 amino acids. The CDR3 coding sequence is TGTGCCAGCTCACCTGCGACCAACTACGAGCAGTACTTC. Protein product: CASSPATNYEQYF.

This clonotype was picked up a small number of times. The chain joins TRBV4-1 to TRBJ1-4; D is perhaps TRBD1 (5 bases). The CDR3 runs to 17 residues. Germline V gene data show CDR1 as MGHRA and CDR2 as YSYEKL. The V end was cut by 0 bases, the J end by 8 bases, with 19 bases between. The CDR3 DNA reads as TGCGCCAGCAGCCAAGATGGGGACGTCGAAAGTACGGAAAAACTGTTTTTT. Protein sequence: CASSQDGDVESTEKLFF.

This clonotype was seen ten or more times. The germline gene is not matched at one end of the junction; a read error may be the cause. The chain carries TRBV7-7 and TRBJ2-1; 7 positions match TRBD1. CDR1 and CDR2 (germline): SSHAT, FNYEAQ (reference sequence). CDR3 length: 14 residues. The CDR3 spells CASSSTTGETEQFF. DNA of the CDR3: TGTGCTAGCAGCTCCACAACAGGGGAGACTGAGCAGTTCTTC. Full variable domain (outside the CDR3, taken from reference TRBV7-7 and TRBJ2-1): GAGVSQSPRYKVTKRGQDVTLRCDPISSHATLYWYQQALGQGPEFLTYFNYEAQPDKSGLPSDRFSAERPEGSISTLTIQRTEQRDSAMYRCASSSTTGETEQFFGPGTRLTVL.

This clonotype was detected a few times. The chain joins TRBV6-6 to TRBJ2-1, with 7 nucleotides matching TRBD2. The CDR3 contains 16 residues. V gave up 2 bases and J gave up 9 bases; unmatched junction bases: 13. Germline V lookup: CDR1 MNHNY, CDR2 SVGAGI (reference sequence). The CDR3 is CASSYGRWAGVVEQFF. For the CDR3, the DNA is TGTGCCAGCAGTTACGGCCGGTGGGCGGGAGTCGTTGAGCAGTTCTTC.

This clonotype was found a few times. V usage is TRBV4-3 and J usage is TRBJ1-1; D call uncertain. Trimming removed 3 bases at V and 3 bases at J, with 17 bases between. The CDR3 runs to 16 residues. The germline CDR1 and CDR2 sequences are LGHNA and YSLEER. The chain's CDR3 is CASSQIRRRVDTEAFF. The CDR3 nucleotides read TGCGCCAGCAGCCAGATACGCCGCCGGGTGGACACTGAAGCTTTCTTT.

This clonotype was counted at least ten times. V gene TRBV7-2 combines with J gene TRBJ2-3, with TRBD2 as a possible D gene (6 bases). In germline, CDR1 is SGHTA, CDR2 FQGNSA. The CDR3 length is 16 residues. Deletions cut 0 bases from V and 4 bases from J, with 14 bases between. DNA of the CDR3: TGTGCCAGCAGCTTAGCGGGGACGTGGGGGGCAGATACGCAGTATTTT. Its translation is CASSLAGTWGADTQYF.

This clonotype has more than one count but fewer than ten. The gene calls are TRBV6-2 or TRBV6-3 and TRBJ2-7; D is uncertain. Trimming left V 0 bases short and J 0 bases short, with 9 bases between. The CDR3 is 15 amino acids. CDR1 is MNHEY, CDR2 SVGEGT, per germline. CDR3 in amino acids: CASSYSIWASYEQYF. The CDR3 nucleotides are TGTGCCAGCAGTTACTCGATTTGGGCCTCCTACGAGCAGTACTTC.

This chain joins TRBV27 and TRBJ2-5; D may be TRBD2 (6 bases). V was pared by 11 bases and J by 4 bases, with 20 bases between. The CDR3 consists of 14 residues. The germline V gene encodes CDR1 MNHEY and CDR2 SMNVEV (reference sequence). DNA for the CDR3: TGTGCCGGAAATACTATTATGGGACTAGAGACCCAGTACTTC. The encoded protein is CAGNTIMGLETQYF.

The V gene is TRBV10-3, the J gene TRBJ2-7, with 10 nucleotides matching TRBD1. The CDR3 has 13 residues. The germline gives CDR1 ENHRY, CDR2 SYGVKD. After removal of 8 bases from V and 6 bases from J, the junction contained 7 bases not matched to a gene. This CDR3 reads CAIGWDRGAEQYV. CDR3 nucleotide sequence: TGTGCCATCGGTTGGGACAGGGGTGCCGAGCAGTACGTC.

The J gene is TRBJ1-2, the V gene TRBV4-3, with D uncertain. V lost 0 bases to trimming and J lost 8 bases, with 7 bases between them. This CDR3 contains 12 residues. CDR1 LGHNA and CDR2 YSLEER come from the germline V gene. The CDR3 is CASSQDLVGYTF. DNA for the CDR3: TGCGCCAGCAGCCAAGATCTCGTAGGCTACACCTTC.

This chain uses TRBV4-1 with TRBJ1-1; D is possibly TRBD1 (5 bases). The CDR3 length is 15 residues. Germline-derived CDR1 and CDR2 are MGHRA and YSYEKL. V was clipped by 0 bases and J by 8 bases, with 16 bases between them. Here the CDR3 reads CASSQEIPGGGEAFF. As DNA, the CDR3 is TGCGCCAGCAGCCAAGAAATTCCGGGGGGGGGGGAAGCTTTCTTT.

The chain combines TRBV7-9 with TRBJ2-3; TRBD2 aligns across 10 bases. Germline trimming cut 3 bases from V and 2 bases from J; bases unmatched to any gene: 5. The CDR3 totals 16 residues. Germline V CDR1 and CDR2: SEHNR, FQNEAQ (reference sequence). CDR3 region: CASSLGLAGDTDTQYF. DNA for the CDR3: TGTGCCAGCAGCTTGGGGCTAGCGGGGGACACAGATACGCAGTATTTT.

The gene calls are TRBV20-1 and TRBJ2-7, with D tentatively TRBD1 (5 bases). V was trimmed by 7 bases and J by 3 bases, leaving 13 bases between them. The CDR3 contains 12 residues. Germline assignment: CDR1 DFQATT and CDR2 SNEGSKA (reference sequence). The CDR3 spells CSGAAGHYEQYF. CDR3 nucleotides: TGCAGTGGGGCGGCAGGGCACTACGAGCAGTACTTC.

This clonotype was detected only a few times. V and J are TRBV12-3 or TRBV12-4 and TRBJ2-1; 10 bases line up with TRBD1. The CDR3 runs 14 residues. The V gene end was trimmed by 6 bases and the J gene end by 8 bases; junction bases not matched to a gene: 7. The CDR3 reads CASRTGTGAHEQFF. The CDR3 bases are TGTGCCAGCAGGACCGGGACAGGGGCCCATGAGCAGTTCTTC.

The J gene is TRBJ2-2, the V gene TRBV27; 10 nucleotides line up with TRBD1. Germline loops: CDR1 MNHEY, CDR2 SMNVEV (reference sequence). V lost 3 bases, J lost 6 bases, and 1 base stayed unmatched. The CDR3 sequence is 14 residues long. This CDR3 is CASSFGQGAGELFF. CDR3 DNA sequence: TGTGCCAGCAGTTTCGGACAGGGGGCCGGGGAGCTGTTTTTT.

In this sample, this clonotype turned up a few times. This CDR3 is CASSLPARGNRREQETQYF. CDR3 bases: TGTGCCAGCAGCTTGCCCGCTAGGGGTAACCGCCGCGAGCAAGAGACCCAGTACTTC. The chain has TRBV7-2 and TRBJ2-5; a possible D gene is TRBD1 (5 bases). CDR3 length equals 19 residues. Germline V gives CDR1 SGHTA, CDR2 FQGNSA. The ends were cut back, 3 bases at V and 2 bases at J, with 25 bases in the middle. Full variable domain (outside the CDR3, taken from reference TRBV7-2 and TRBJ2-5): GAGVSQSPSNKVTEKGKDVELRCDPISGHTALYWYRQSLGQGLEFLIYFQGNSAPDKSGLPSDRFSAERTGGSVSTLTIQRTQQEDSAVYLCASSLPARGNRREQETQYFGPGTRLLVL.